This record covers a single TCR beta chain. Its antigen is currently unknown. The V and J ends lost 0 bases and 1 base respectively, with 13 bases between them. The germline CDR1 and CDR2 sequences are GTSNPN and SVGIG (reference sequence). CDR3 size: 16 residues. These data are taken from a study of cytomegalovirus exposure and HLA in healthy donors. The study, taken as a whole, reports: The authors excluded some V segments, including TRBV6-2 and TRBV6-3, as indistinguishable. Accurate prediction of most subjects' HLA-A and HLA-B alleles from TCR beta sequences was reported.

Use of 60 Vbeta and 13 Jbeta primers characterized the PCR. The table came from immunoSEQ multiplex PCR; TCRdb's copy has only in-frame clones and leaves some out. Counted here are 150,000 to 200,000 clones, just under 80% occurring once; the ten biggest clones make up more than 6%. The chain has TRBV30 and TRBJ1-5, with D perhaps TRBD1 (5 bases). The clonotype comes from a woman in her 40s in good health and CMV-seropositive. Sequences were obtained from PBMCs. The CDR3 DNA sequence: TGTGCCTGGAGTGTAGTACAGCCAGGGAGCAATCAGCCCCAGCATTTT. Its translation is CAWSVVQPGSNQPQHF.